This TCR beta chain was sequenced in a study of blood T cells in healthy people across ages. Study-wide results and limits: Unsorted PBMCs ruled out conclusive naive versus antigen-experienced comparison. Diversity figures based on one million T cells were deemed too low.

The germline CDR1 and CDR2 sequences are DFQATT and SNEGSKA (reference sequence). The CDR3 has 13 amino acids. The use of a sample-barcoded 5' primer and a J-beta primer mix characterized a second PCR of roughly 7 to 12 cycles. Each cDNA molecule was tagged by a template-switch adaptor with 12 random nucleotides. TCRdb redid the calling of the 5' RACE reads with MiXCR, one entry per CDR3 protein. The repertoire consists of approximately 800,000 distinct CDR3 sequences, with 30% to 45% occurring once and the leading ten covering over 10%. This clonotype was seen a few times. The antigen is unknown. The sequenced material came from blood. The receptor comes from a man younger than 35 in good health. The rearrangement uses TRBV20-1 and TRBJ2-5, with a weak D call TRBD1 (5 bases). The end of the DNA aligns better with TRBJ2-7, so the J call may be wrong. CDR3 sequence: CSARVSGIDEQYF. In DNA, the CDR3 is TGCAGTGCTAGGGTATCAGGGATCGACGAGCAGTACTTC.